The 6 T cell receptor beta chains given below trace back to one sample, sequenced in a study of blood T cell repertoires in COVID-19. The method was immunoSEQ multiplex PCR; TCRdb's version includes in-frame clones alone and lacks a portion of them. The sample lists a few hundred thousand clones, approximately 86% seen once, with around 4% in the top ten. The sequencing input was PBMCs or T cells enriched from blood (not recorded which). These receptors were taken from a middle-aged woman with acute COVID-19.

The chain's CDR3 is CASSLRHRGTDTQYF. DNA of the CDR3: TGCGCCAGCAGCTTGCGTCACAGAGGCACAGATACGCAGTATTTT. This sequence joins TRBV5-1 and TRBJ2-3; D is uncertain. The CDR3 totals 15 residues. Deletions cut 1 base from V and 1 base from J, with 10 bases between. Germline V lookup: CDR1 SGHRS, CDR2 YFSETQ.

DNA of the CDR3: TGTGCCAGCTCACCCCAGCGGGGGGCTGAAGCTTTCTTT. Amino acids: CASSPQRGAEAFF. V gene TRBV18 combines with J gene TRBJ1-1; D perhaps matches TRBD1 (5 bases). Trimming removed 3 bases at V and 6 bases at J, with 11 bases between. This CDR3 spans 13 amino acids. In germline, CDR1 is KGHSH, CDR2 LQKENI. The full variable domain, completed using reference TRBV18 and TRBJ1-1, is NAGVMQNPRHLVRRRGQEARLRCSPMKGHSHVYWYRQLPEEGLKFMVYLQKENIIDESGMPKERFSAEFPKEGPSILRIQQVVRGDSAAYFCASSPQRGAEAFFGQGTRLTVV.

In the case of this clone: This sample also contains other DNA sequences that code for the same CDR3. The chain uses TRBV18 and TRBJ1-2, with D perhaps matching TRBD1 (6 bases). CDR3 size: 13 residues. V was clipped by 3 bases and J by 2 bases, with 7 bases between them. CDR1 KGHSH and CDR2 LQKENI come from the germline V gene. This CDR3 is CASSPTGNYGYTF. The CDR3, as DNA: TGTGCCAGCTCACCCACAGGGAACTATGGCTACACCTTC.

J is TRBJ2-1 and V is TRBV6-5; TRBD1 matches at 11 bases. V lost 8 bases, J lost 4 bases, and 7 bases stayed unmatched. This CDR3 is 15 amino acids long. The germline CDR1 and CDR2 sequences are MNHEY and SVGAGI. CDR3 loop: CASAAGTGGYNEQFF. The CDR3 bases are TGTGCCAGCGCTGCCGGGACAGGGGGGTACAATGAGCAGTTCTTC.

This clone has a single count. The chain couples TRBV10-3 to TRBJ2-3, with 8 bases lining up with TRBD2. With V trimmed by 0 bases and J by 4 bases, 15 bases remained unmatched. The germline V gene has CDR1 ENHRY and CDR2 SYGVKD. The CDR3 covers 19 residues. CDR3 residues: CAISESRTAGDYRADTQYF. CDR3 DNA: TGTGCCATCAGTGAGTCGCGGACAGCGGGGGACTATAGAGCAGATACGCAGTATTTT.

CDR3 sequence reads: CASSFTGKGVGYTF. The CDR3 DNA reads TGTGCCAGCAGCTTTACAGGGAAAGGCGTTGGCTACACCTTC. The chain uses TRBV7-2 and TRBJ1-2; D perhaps matches TRBD1 (6 bases). The CDR3 is 14 amino acids. The germline CDR1 and CDR2 sequences are SGHTA and FQGNSA. The ends were cut back, 3 bases at V and 7 bases at J, with 15 bases in the middle.